This T cell receptor beta chain came from a study of blood T cell repertoires in COVID-19 (TCRdb year 2020). About the full investigation: Samples covering the acute and convalescent phases of COVID-19 were provided by collaborators in the United States, Italy and Spain. The samples were drawn from the first 160 participants of the ongoing ImmuneRACE study and from more than 1,000 subjects provided by 6 global collaborators. The material from the prospective study consisted of cDNA or gDNA derived from T cells, B-cell-depleted T cells, or PBMCs. A freely available public database, intended as a resource for researchers studying the immune response to SARS-CoV-2, is where the repertoires were released. A de-identified subject ID, COVID-19 status, age in years and sex were almost always included in the sample metadata. Subjects who had been exposed to COVID-19, were actively infected with it, or had recovered from it provided the deeply sampled blood TCRbeta repertoires that made up the dataset. Where available, HLA class I and class II types were obtained from metadata supplied by the sample provider rather than from assay-based typing.

Whole blood was collected in K2EDTA tubes by collaborating institutions according to the institutions' own protocols. For TCRbeta analysis, collaborators shipped samples as frozen whole blood, isolated PBMCs, or DNA extracted from either of those sample types. Summary of the overall study and its limitations: The amount of clinical and demographic metadata varied by source and participant and was provided uncurated.

TCRbeta CDR3 regions were amplified from genomic DNA by means of the immunoSEQ Assay, a bias-controlled multiplex PCR. In the original analysis: The number of nucleated cells in each sample was estimated from the amplification of reference gene primers within the assay. Sequence reads were collapsed and filtered to measure the absolute abundance of every unique TCRbeta CDR3 rearrangement. For each sample, productive Simpson clonality was calculated as the square root of Simpson's diversity index across productive rearrangements. TCRdb took this table from immuneACCESS and kept in-frame rearrangements with V and J called. Such tables lack part of the clones; where checked against another copy, unresolved V genes explain under half of the gap, and the rest is unexplained. The V and J calls and clone size come from that table; D and trimming were worked out from the DNA. Present in this sample are some 200,000 clones, roughly 86% of which were seen just once. Around 3.3% of the sample lies in the top ten.

Here V drops 6 bases and J drops 6 bases, and the junction holds 8 bases not matched to any gene. CDR1 and CDR2 are drawn from the germline V gene: MNHEY, SVGAGI. The CDR3 covers 14 residues, taking in both the cysteine and the phenylalanine. The only DNA kept is the CDR3, 42 bases in frame from the first base. Concerning this clone: Its antigen target is currently unknown. No clone much larger than this one lies a single base away; base qualities are absent.

The receptor was isolated from a man in his 70s with acute or convalescent COVID-19. Sequenced sample: peripheral blood. The sequence joins TRBV6-5 to TRBJ1-5; 7 bases in the junction line up with TRBD1. CDR3 sequence: CASSFVGGGQPQHF. Read as DNA, the sequence is TGTGCCAGCAGCTTTGTAGGGGGCGGTCAGCCCCAGCATTTT.